A single sample is the source of the 26 T cell receptor beta chains below, sequenced in a study of vaccination and CD4 T cells after COVID-19. Researchers used the Oncomine TCR Beta short-read assay to sequence DNA from cultured CD4+ T cells. TCRdb reanalysed the PCR reads using MiXCR and keeps one entry per CDR3 protein. The sample shows tens of thousands of distinct CDR3 sequences, approximately 61% of them seen only once. These TCRs are of unknown antigen specificity. Treatment: approximately nine-day PBMC culture with coronavirus spike peptide pools or control peptides (ViraFEST assay). Sequencing was performed on CD4+ T cells from blood, cultured in vitro. These receptors all stem from a human donor who had recovered from COVID-19.

The rearrangement links TRBV7-2 to TRBJ2-7; unclear D gene. Between the trimmed V and J ends, which lost 1 base and 2 bases, there was a span of 12 bases. The CDR3 extends over 15 amino acids. Germline loops: CDR1 SGHTA, CDR2 FQGNSA. CDR3 residues: CASSLDPNGAYEQYF. The CDR3 DNA reads TGTGCCAGCAGCTTAGACCCTAATGGGGCCTACGAGCAGTACTTC.

The CDR3 DNA follows: TGTGCCAGCAAGAAAGACGAGGGCGTATATGGCTACACCTTC. This encodes CASKKDEGVYGYTF. The chain uses TRBV6-2 or TRBV6-3 and TRBJ1-2; D is unclear. Germline V gene data show CDR1 as MNHEY and CDR2 as SVGEGT. The CDR3 runs 14 residues. V gave up 7 bases and J gave up 5 bases, with 17 bases separating them.

This clonotype occurred a few times. The chain recombines TRBV6-1 with TRBJ2-7; a weak D match, TRBD1 (6 bases). CDR3 length equals 14 residues. Per germline, CDR1 MNHNS and CDR2 SASEGT. V was shortened by 6 bases and J by 0 bases, with 12 bases between the two germline ends. CDR3 DNA sequence: TGTGCCAGCAGAGAACAGGGAGTCTCCTACGAGCAGTACTTC. Its translation is CASREQGVSYEQYF.

This clonotype was counted a few times. This chain uses TRBV19 with TRBJ1-5; 7 bases agree with TRBD1. Germline loops: CDR1 LNHDA, CDR2 SQIVND (reference sequence). Losses at the gene ends were 2 bases for V and 7 bases for J; bases not matched to a gene: 5. The CDR3 is made up of 14 amino acids. CDR3 coding DNA: TGTGCCAGTAGTATAACAGGGGCTGGACAGCCCCAGCATTTT. Protein product: CASSITGAGQPQHF.

The chain employs TRBV7-2 and TRBJ1-1; D perhaps matches TRBD1 (6 bases). This CDR3 region has 14 residues. CDR1 SGHTA and CDR2 FQGNSA come from the germline V gene. V gave up 4 bases and J gave up 6 bases, with 15 bases separating them. The DNA for the CDR3 is TGTGCCAGCAGCTCTCAGGACAGCAAGTCTGAAGCTTTCTTT. Translating gives CASSSQDSKSEAFF.

The V call is TRBV20-1, the J call TRBJ2-3, with D perhaps matching TRBD1 (6 bases). CDR1 and CDR2 (germline): DFQATT, SNEGSKA (reference sequence). The length of the CDR3 is 13 residues. Trimming shortened V by 4 bases and J by 5 bases, and 13 bases separated the two germline ends. The chain's CDR3 is CSATPGAGDTQYF. CDR3 DNA sequence: TGCAGTGCTACCCCAGGGGCAGGAGATACGCAGTATTTT.

The sample holds a few counts of this clonotype. The chain has TRBV20-1 and TRBJ2-3; TRBD2 might be the D (5 bases). The V end was cut by 3 bases, the J end by 2 bases, with 18 bases between. The germline CDR1 and CDR2 sequences are DFQATT and SNEGSKA (reference sequence). The CDR3 loop spans 16 amino acids. CDR3 nucleotide sequence: TGCAGTGCTAGTTTCGGGCAGGACTGGGTCACAGATACGCAGTATTTT. Translating gives CSASFGQDWVTDTQYF.

The gene calls are TRBV19 and TRBJ1-6; the D gene is possibly TRBD1 (5 bases). There are 17 residues in the CDR3. The V end was cut by 3 bases, the J end by 7 bases, with 19 bases between. CDR1 and CDR2 (germline): LNHDA, SQIVND (reference sequence). DNA of the CDR3: TGTGCCAGTAGTATCGGGGGGTCCGGGCATCAGAATTCACCCCTCCACTTT. Translation: CASSIGGSGHQNSPLHF.

This clonotype occurred a few times. This chain joins TRBV20-1 and TRBJ1-5; D is unclear. V was cut by 3 bases and J by 3 bases, with 12 bases left in between. This CDR3 is built from 14 residues. CDR1 is DFQATT, CDR2 SNEGSKA, per germline (reference sequence). The CDR3 loop reads CSARDGPLNQPQHF. CDR3 DNA: TGCAGTGCTAGGGACGGGCCCCTCAATCAGCCCCAGCATTTT.

The chain employs TRBV11-2 and TRBJ1-6; 7 bases are shared with TRBD1. J lost 6 bases, V lost 5 bases, and 7 bases had no gene match. Germline V lookup: CDR1 SGHAT, CDR2 FQNNGV. This CDR3 contains 15 residues. The CDR3 sequence: CASSDGTEVNSPLHF. Written as DNA, the CDR3 is TGTGCCAGCAGCGACGGGACAGAAGTTAATTCACCCCTCCACTTT.

This chain uses TRBV10-1 with TRBJ1-2; a possible D gene is TRBD1 (6 bases). Germline values: CDR1 WNHNN, CDR2 SYGVQD (reference sequence). Trimming took 11 bases from V and 4 from J, leaving 20 bases between them. The CDR3 loop spans 14 amino acids. In DNA, the CDR3 is TGCGCCCGGCGAGAGGGGGGTTTCCTCTATGGCTACACCTTC. Translated: CARREGGFLYGYTF.

This chain links TRBV30 with TRBJ2-7, with D possibly being TRBD2 (7 bases). The CDR3 contains 14 residues. Germline CDR1 is GTSNPN and CDR2 is SVGIG (reference sequence). Trimming removed 4 bases from V and 2 bases from J, with 15 bases in between. The DNA of the CDR3 is TGTGCCTGGAAGGGGGGGGCCCTAACCTACGAGCAGTACTTC. Translating gives CAWKGGALTYEQYF.

J is TRBJ1-2 and V is TRBV6-1; perhaps TRBD1 as D (5 bases). The V gene lost 6 bases and the J gene lost 4 bases, with 15 bases spanning the gap. Germline V CDR1 and CDR2: MNHNS, SASEGT. This CDR3 region has 14 residues. The CDR3: CASSPGPSGYGYTF. The CDR3 bases are TGTGCCAGCAGCCCGGGACCCTCGGGCTATGGCTACACCTTC.

This clonotype was detected only a few times. The chain is built from TRBV2 and TRBJ1-1; D is unresolved. V lost 7 bases and J lost 4, with 16 bases in between. CDR1 and CDR2 from the germline V gene are SNHLY and FYNNEI. This CDR3 has 14 residues. The CDR3 DNA sequence: TGTGCCAGCACCCAAGGTCCCGCGGTCACTGAAGCTTTCTTT. Translated: CASTQGPAVTEAFF.

The chain combines TRBV7-8 with TRBJ2-2, with D perhaps TRBD2 (5 bases). V dropped 1 base and J dropped 1 base, with 7 bases sitting between them. Germline CDR1 reads SGHVS; CDR2 reads FQNEAQ. CDR3 size: 15 residues. Here the CDR3 reads CASSLVGRNTGELFF. The DNA for the CDR3 is TGTGCCAGCAGCTTAGTGGGGAGGAACACCGGGGAGCTGTTTTTT. Combining the CDR3 with reference TRBV7-8 and TRBJ2-2 gives the whole variable domain GAGVSQSPRYKVAKRGQDVALRCDPISGHVSLFWYQQALGQGPEFLTYFQNEAQLDKSGLPSDRFFAERPEGSVSTLKIQRTQQEDSAVYLCASSLVGRNTGELFFGEGSRLTVL.

V gene TRBV28 combines with J gene TRBJ2-5; weak D call: TRBD1 (6 bases). Trimming removed 3 bases at V and 5 bases at J, with 16 bases between. Germline V gene data show CDR1 as MDHEN and CDR2 as SYDVKM. The CDR3 extends over 15 amino acids. The CDR3 sequence is CASSLARGGAETQYF. As DNA, the CDR3 is TGTGCCAGCAGTTTGGCTAGAGGGGGTGCGGAGACCCAGTACTTC.

The rearrangement joins TRBV7-2 to TRBJ2-4, with 10 bases aligning to TRBD2. V lost 2 bases, J lost 5 bases, and 3 bases stayed unmatched. CDR3 length: 15 amino acids. Germline CDR1 is SGHTA and CDR2 is FQGNSA. CDR3 amino acids: CASSLSGGAQNIQYF. The CDR3 coding sequence is TGTGCCAGCAGCTTAAGCGGGGGGGCACAAAACATTCAGTACTTC.

The chain has TRBV6-5 and TRBJ1-5, with D uncertain. Trimming shortened V by 6 bases and J by 0 bases, and 12 bases separated the two germline ends. Germline values: CDR1 MNHEY, CDR2 SVGAGI. CDR3 length equals 15 residues. The CDR3 sequence: CASSLLEGSNQPQHF. For the CDR3, the DNA is TGTGCCAGCAGCTTACTGGAGGGTAGCAATCAGCCCCAGCATTTT.

This chain uses TRBV6-1 with TRBJ1-1; 7 bases fit TRBD1. Germline values: CDR1 MNHNS, CDR2 SASEGT. The CDR3 has 11 residues. Unmatched junction bases numbered 5, after V lost 6 bases and J lost 10 bases. The CDR3: CASRKGAGAFF. In nucleotides, the CDR3 is TGTGCCAGCAGAAAGGGGGCAGGAGCTTTCTTT.

This clonotype has only one observation. The rearrangement joins TRBV10-3 to TRBJ1-1; 7 nucleotides line up with TRBD1. CDR1 and CDR2 from the germline V gene are ENHRY and SYGVKD. Trimming at V came to 11 bases and at J to 8 bases, leaving 14 bases not matched to a gene. The CDR3 is made up of 13 amino acids. The CDR3 here is CAATGTAYEEAFF. The CDR3 DNA is TGTGCCGCGACCGGGACAGCCTATGAGGAAGCTTTCTTT.

This CDR3 reads CASSLIGQGNTGELFF. CDR3 coding DNA: TGTGCCAGCAGCTTAATTGGACAGGGGAACACCGGGGAGCTGTTTTTT. V is TRBV7-3 and J is TRBJ2-2; 8 nucleotides match TRBD1. Looked up from germline, CDR1 is SGHTA and CDR2 is FQGTGA. Trimming took 1 base from V and 1 from J; bases not matched to a gene: 2. This CDR3 has 16 amino acids.

This clonotype was seen only a few times. The rearrangement uses TRBV7-9 and TRBJ2-7; D is possibly TRBD2 (5 bases). From germline, CDR1 is SEHNR and CDR2 FQNEAQ (reference sequence). This CDR3 is built from 11 residues. Trimming pared 5 bases from V and 4 bases from J, leaving 6 bases between. The CDR3 is CASSRGYEQYF. CDR3 DNA sequence: TGTGCCAGCAGCCGGGGTTACGAGCAGTACTTC.

This clonotype has a handful of counts. One junction end disagrees with the germline gene, perhaps due to a read error. This chain uses TRBV24-1 with TRBJ2-3, with 7 bases identical to TRBD1. This CDR3 spans 15 amino acids. Germline CDR1 and CDR2: KGHDR and SFDVKD. CDR3 nucleotide sequence: TGTGCCACCGGTGATTCGAGGGGGCCGGGAGATACGCAGTATTTT. Encoded protein: CATGDSRGPGDTQYF.

This rearrangement joins TRBV6-1 to TRBJ2-7, with D possibly being TRBD1 (6 bases). The CDR3 loop spans 13 amino acids. Germline V gene lookup returns CDR1 MNHNS and CDR2 SASEGT. Trimming cost V 5 bases and J 3 bases, with 11 bases left between them. CDR3 loop: CASSQGSFYEQYF. DNA of the CDR3: TGTGCCAGCAGTCAGGGGTCATTCTACGAGCAGTACTTC.

This clonotype appeared a few times. The CDR3 loop reads CASRSSGGNYQPQHF. In DNA, the CDR3 is TGTGCCAGCAGATCCAGCGGGGGGAATTATCAGCCCCAGCATTTT. This chain connects TRBV28 to TRBJ1-5, with D possibly matching TRBD1 (5 bases). Trimming left V 6 bases short and J 5 bases short, with 17 bases between. The length of the CDR3 is 15 residues. Germline V CDR1 and CDR2: MDHEN, SYDVKM. Filled out from reference TRBV28 and TRBJ1-5, the complete variable domain reads DVKVTQSSRYLVKRTGEKVFLECVQDMDHENMFWYRQDPGLGLRLIYFSYDVKMKEKGDIPEGYSVSREKKERFSLILESASTNQTSMYLCASRSSGGNYQPQHFGDGTRLSIL.

This clonotype appeared a few times. V is TRBV6-2 or TRBV6-3 and J is TRBJ2-3, with a tentative D call TRBD2 (6 bases). Per the germline V gene, CDR1 is MNHEY and CDR2 is SVGEGT. This CDR3 comprises 15 residues. V was pared by 8 bases and J by 0 bases, with 15 bases between. This CDR3 reads CASRGTLSSTDTQYF. For the CDR3, the DNA is TGTGCCAGCCGAGGGACTTTGTCTAGCACAGATACGCAGTATTTT.